Each of the 6 T cell receptor beta chains below was sequenced from the same sample in a study of T cell changes during pregnancy in multiple sclerosis. Assay used: immunoSEQ multiplex PCR; TCRdb lists only in-frame clones, some missing. Counted here are about 57,000 clones, more than 85% occurring once; the ten biggest clones make up about 0.38%. The input for sequencing was CD4+ T cells from peripheral blood mononuclear cells, taken in the third trimester of pregnancy. The origin of the receptors is a female donor with multiple sclerosis, enrolled in a pregnancy study.

This clone came up once. The chain employs TRBV5-5 and TRBJ1-1, with TRBD1 as a possible D gene (6 bases). Trimming took off 2 bases at V and 2 bases at J, with 13 bases between the two ends. CDR1 and CDR2 (germline): SGHKS, YYEKEE (reference sequence). The CDR3 totals 15 residues. CDR3 bases: TGTGCCAGCAGCTTTATCCCAGGGGATAACACTGAAGCTTTCTTT. Translation: CASSFIPGDNTEAFF.

Only one count was recorded for this clone. The chain's CDR3 is CAWRRGLLAGGRGNEQFF. The DNA of the CDR3 is TGTGCCTGGAGGAGAGGACTTTTAGCGGGAGGGCGCGGAAATGAGCAGTTCTTC. The chain couples TRBV30 to TRBJ2-1; 11 bases line up with TRBD2. CDR3 size: 18 residues. CDR1 and CDR2 (germline): GTSNPN, SVGIG (reference sequence). The J segment lost 7 bases and the V segment lost 3 bases, leaving 17 bases of the junction unmatched.

The genes are TRBV19 and TRBJ2-3, with D possibly TRBD2 on 6 matching bases. This CDR3 is 15 amino acids long. CDR1 is LNHDA and CDR2 is SQIVND in the germline V gene (reference sequence). Deletions cut 3 bases from V and 0 bases from J, with 10 bases between. The CDR3 protein is CASSMIAVSTDTQYF. DNA for the CDR3: TGTGCCAGTAGTATGATAGCGGTGAGCACAGATACGCAGTATTTT. Filled out from reference TRBV19 and TRBJ2-3, the complete variable domain reads DGGITQSPKYLFRKEGQNVTLSCEQNLNHDAMYWYRQDPGQGLRLIYYSQIVNDFQKGDIAEGYSVSREKKESFPLTVTSAQKNPTAFYLCASSMIAVSTDTQYFGPGTRLTVL.

V usage is TRBV6-5 and J usage is TRBJ2-5, with D possibly matching TRBD1 (5 bases). CDR3 length equals 14 residues. Per germline, CDR1 MNHEY and CDR2 SVGAGI. Trimming left V 2 bases short and J 5 bases short, with 12 bases between. The CDR3 region has the DNA TGTGCCAGCAGTTACCGGACACGGGCGGAGACCCAGTACTTC. It yields the protein CASSYRTRAETQYF.

V gene TRBV30 combines with J gene TRBJ1-1; D ambiguous. The V gene lost 0 bases and the J gene lost 0 bases, with 20 bases spanning the gap. The CDR3 extends over 18 amino acids. Germline V CDR1 and CDR2: GTSNPN, SVGIG (reference sequence). CDR3 bases: TGTGCCTGGAGTGTCCCCCCCCTCCGACGGGGTCTGAACACTGAAGCTTTCTTT. Its protein is CAWSVPPLRRGLNTEAFF.

The chain carries TRBV9 and TRBJ2-7; D remains unclear. This CDR3 is built from 13 residues. V was trimmed by 4 bases and J by 6 bases, leaving 14 bases between them. Germline V gene lookup returns CDR1 SGDLS and CDR2 YYNGEE. CDR3 in DNA: TGTGCCAGCAGCCTAAGATTGAGTGGCGAGCAGTACTTC. It is translated as CASSLRLSGEQYF.